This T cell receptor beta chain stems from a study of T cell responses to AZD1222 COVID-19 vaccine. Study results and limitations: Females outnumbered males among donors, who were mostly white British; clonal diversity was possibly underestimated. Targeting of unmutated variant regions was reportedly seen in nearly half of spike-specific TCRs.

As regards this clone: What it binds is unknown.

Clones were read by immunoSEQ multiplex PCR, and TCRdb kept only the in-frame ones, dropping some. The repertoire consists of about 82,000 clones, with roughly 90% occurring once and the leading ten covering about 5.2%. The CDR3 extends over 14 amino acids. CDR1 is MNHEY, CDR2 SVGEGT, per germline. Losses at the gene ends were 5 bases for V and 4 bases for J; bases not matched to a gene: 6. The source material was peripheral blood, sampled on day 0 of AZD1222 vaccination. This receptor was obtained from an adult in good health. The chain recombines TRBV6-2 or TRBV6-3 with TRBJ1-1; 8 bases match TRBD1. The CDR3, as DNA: TGTGCCAGCAGTGCCTCCACAGGGGGCACTGAAGCTTTCTTT. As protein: CASSASTGGTEAFF.